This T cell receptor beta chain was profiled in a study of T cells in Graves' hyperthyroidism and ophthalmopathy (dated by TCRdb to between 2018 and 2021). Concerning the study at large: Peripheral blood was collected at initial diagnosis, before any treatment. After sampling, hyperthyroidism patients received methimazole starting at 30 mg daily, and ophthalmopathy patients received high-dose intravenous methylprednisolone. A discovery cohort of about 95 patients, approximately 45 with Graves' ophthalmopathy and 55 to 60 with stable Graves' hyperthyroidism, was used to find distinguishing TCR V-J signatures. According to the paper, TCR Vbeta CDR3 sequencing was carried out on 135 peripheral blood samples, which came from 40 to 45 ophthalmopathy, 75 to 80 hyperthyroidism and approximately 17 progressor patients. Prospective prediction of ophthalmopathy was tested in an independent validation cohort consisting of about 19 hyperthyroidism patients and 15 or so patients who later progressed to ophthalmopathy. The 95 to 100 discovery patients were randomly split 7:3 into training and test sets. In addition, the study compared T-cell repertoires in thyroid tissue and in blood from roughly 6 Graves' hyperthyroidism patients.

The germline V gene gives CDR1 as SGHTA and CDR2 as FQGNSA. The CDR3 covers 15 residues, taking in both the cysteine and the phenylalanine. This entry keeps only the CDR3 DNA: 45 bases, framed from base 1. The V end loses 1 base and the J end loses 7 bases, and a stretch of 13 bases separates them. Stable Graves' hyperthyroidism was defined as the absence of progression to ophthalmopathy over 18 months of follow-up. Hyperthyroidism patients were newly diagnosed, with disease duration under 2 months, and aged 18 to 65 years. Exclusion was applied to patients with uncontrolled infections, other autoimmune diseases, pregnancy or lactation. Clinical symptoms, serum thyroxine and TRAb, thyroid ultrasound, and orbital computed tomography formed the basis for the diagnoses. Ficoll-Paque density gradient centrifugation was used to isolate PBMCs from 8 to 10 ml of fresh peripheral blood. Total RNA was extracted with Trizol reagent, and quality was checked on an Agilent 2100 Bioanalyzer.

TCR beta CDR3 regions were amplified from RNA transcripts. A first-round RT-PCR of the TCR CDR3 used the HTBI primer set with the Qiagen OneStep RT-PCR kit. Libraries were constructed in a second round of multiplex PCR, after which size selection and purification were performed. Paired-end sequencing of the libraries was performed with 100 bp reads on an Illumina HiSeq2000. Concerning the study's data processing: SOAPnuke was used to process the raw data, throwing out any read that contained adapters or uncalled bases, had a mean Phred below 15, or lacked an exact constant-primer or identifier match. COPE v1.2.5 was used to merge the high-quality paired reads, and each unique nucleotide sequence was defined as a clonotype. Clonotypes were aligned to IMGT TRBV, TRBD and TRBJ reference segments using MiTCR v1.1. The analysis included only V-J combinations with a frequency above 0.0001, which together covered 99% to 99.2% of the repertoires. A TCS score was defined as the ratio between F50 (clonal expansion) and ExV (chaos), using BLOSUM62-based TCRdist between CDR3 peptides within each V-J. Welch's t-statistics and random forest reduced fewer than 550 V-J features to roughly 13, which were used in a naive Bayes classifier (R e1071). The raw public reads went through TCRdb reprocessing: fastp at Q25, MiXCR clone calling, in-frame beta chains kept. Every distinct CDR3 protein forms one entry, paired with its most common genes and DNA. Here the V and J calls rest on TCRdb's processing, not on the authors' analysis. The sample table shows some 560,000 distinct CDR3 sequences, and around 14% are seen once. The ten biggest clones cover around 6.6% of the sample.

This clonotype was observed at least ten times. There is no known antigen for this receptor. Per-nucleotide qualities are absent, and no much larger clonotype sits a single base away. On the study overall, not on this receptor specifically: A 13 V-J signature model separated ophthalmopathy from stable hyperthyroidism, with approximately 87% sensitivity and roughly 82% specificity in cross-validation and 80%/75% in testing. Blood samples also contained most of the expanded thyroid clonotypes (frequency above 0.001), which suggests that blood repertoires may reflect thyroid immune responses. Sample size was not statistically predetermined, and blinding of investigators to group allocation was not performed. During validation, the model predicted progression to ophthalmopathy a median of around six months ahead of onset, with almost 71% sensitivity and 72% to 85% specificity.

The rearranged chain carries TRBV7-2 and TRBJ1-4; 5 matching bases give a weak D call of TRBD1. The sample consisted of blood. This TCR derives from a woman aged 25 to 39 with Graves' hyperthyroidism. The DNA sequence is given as TGTGCCAGCAGCTTAGTGGCAGGGAATCGTGAAAAACTGTTTTTT. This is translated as CASSLVAGNREKLFF.